The 26 T cell receptor beta chains below come from one sample, sequenced in a study of blood T cell repertoires in COVID-19 (dated by TCRdb to the early 2020s). Receptor amplification or capture employed the immunoSEQ multiplex PCR assay. This is the immuneACCESS table as TCRdb keeps it, with only in-frame sequences that have V and J called. A part of the clones is gone; compared with another copy, unresolved V genes explain less than half, and the rest is unexplained. The sample table records 250,000 to 300,000 clones; 70% to 90% of these occur just once. Together, the top ten hold about 12% of the sample. The sequenced material came from peripheral blood. The receptors were sampled from a woman in her sixties or seventies with acute or convalescent COVID-19.

The chain's CDR3 is CASSQDPMGGGYLWSYNEQFF. CDR3 nucleotides: TGTGCCAGCAGCCAAGATCCCATGGGAGGGGGATACCTGTGGTCCTACAATGAGCAGTTCTTC. The V and J genes are TRBV14 and TRBJ2-1, with D perhaps matching TRBD2 (7 bases). V shed 0 bases and J shed 1 base, with 25 bases lying between them. There are 21 residues in the CDR3. CDR1 is SGHDN, CDR2 FVKESK, per germline.

The V gene is TRBV28, the J gene TRBJ1-2, with 9 nucleotides matching TRBD1. V lost 2 bases and J lost 8; bases outside the gene matches: 9. The CDR3 runs to 15 residues. Germline CDR1 reads MDHEN; CDR2 reads SYDVKM. CDR3 nucleotide sequence: TGTGCCAGCAGTTTAGGACAGGGGTTAAGTTACGGCTACACCTTC. It encodes CASSLGQGLSYGYTF.

The V gene is TRBV7-6, the J gene TRBJ1-2, with no clear D. Germline CDR1 reads SGHVS; CDR2 reads FNYEAQ. This CDR3 spans 14 amino acids. V gave up 3 bases and J gave up 4 bases, with 12 bases separating them. In DNA, the CDR3 is TGTGCCAGCAGCTTCCTTGAGGGAGCCTATGGCTACACCTTC. Its protein is CASSFLEGAYGYTF. Looking up the rest from reference TRBV7-6 and TRBJ1-2 gives the full variable domain: GAGVSQSPRYKVTKRGQDVALRCDPISGHVSLYWYRQALGQGPEFLTYFNYEAQQDKSGLPNDRFSAERPEGSISTLTIQRTEQRDSAMYRCASSFLEGAYGYTFGSGTRLTVV.

The chain joins TRBV6-6 to TRBJ2-2; D possibly corresponds to TRBD2 (6 bases). The CDR3 extends over 15 amino acids. Trimming pared 0 bases from V and 3 bases from J, leaving 8 bases between. CDR1 is MNHNY and CDR2 is SVGAGI in the germline V gene (reference sequence). CDR3 DNA: TGTGCCAGCAGTTACTCTCCGGGGGACACCGGGGAGCTGTTTTTT. This translates into CASSYSPGDTGELFF.

The chain links TRBV7-3 to TRBJ1-1; D uncertain. Germline V gives CDR1 SGHTA, CDR2 FQGTGA. The ends were cut back, 1 base at V and 3 bases at J, with 9 bases in the middle. This CDR3 is 14 amino acids long. CDR3 sequence reads: CASSLRRDYTEAFF. The DNA of the CDR3 is TGTGCCAGCAGCTTAAGGCGGGATTACACTGAAGCTTTCTTT.

This sequence joins TRBV6-5 and TRBJ1-3; 8 bases align to TRBD1. CDR1 and CDR2 (germline): MNHEY, SVGAGI. Losses at the gene ends were 6 bases for V and 1 base for J; bases not matched to a gene: 5. The CDR3 consists of 15 residues. The DNA of the CDR3 is TGTGCCAGCAGGGAGACAGGGGCATCTGGAAACACCATATATTTT. It is translated as CASRETGASGNTIYF.

The chain links TRBV10-1 to TRBJ2-7; tentative D call: TRBD1 (6 bases). Trimming removed 0 bases from V and 0 bases from J, with 12 bases in between. From germline, CDR1 is WNHNN and CDR2 SYGVQD (reference sequence). The CDR3 is 16 amino acids. CDR3 bases: TGCGCCAGCAGTGAGTCCAACCGGGACAACTCCTACGAGCAGTACTTC. Its protein is CASSESNRDNSYEQYF.

The rearrangement joins TRBV7-2 to TRBJ2-7; D is perhaps TRBD2 (5 bases). Trimming cost V 3 bases and J 3 bases, with 12 bases left between them. Germline V gene data show CDR1 as SGHTA and CDR2 as FQGNSA. The CDR3 length is 14 residues. DNA of the CDR3: TGTGCCAGCAGCTTGAGGGAACCGAACTACGAGCAGTACTTC. It codes for CASSLREPNYEQYF.

J is TRBJ1-6 and V is TRBV11-1; 10 nucleotides agree with TRBD1. This CDR3 region has 13 residues. Losses at the gene ends were 5 bases for V and 10 bases for J; bases not matched to a gene: 2. In germline, CDR1 is SGHAT, CDR2 FQDESV (reference sequence). The CDR3 region is CASSPTGGSPLHF. The CDR3 region has the DNA TGTGCCAGCAGCCCGACAGGGGGCTCACCCCTCCACTTT. Drawing the rest from reference TRBV11-1 and TRBJ1-6, the complete variable domain is EAEVAQSPRYKITEKSQAVAFWCDPISGHATLYWYRQILGQGPELLVQFQDESVVDDSQLPKDRFSAERLKGVDSTLKIQPAELGDSAMYLCASSPTGGSPLHFGNGTRLTVT.

The chain recombines TRBV7-3 with TRBJ2-7, with D possibly matching TRBD1 (6 bases). The germline V and J ends were trimmed by 0 bases and 4 bases, with 7 bases remaining between them. The germline V gene encodes CDR1 SGHTA and CDR2 FQGTGA. The CDR3 has 13 amino acids. This CDR3 is CASSLTRGYEQYF. CDR3 coding DNA: TGTGCCAGCAGCTTAACAAGGGGGTACGAGCAGTACTTC.

The genes are TRBV7-2 and TRBJ2-1; 9 bases fit TRBD2. V was pared by 1 base and J by 5 bases, with 6 bases of the junction left unmatched. The germline V gene encodes CDR1 SGHTA and CDR2 FQGNSA. The CDR3 spans 16 residues. CDR3 sequence reads: CASSLVLQRGDNEQFF. The CDR3 DNA sequence: TGTGCCAGCAGCTTAGTCCTACAGCGGGGGGACAATGAGCAGTTCTTC.

This clone was seen only once. The rearrangement joins TRBV9 to TRBJ1-4; 10 bases match TRBD1. The CDR3 totals 14 residues. V was clipped by 5 bases and J by 8 bases; unmatched bases: 6. Looked up from germline, CDR1 is SGDLS and CDR2 is YYNGEE. CDR3 loop: CASSGQGDREKLFF. In DNA, the CDR3 is TGTGCCAGCAGTGGACAGGGGGATCGGGAAAAACTGTTTTTT.

The chain is built from TRBV7-6 and TRBJ2-7; the D gene is possibly TRBD1 (6 bases). Germline V gene data show CDR1 as SGHVS and CDR2 as FNYEAQ. The V end was cut by 2 bases, the J end by 7 bases, with 18 bases between. This CDR3 contains 15 residues. CDR3 region: CASSLWDNNRQEQYF. The CDR3 DNA is TGTGCCAGCAGCTTATGGGACAACAACCGACAGGAGCAGTACTTC. The full variable domain, in which reference TRBV7-6 and TRBJ2-7 provide the parts outside the CDR3, is GAGVSQSPRYKVTKRGQDVALRCDPISGHVSLYWYRQALGQGPEFLTYFNYEAQQDKSGLPNDRFSAERPEGSISTLTIQRTEQRDSAMYRCASSLWDNNRQEQYFGPGTRLTVT.

In its sample, this clone was seen a few times. The chain recombines TRBV5-1 with TRBJ2-7, with D possibly TRBD2 on 6 matching bases. Trimming took off 5 bases at V and 3 bases at J, with 21 bases between the two ends. The length of the CDR3 is 16 residues. From germline, CDR1 is SGHRS and CDR2 YFSETQ. CDR3 nucleotide sequence: TGCGCCAGCAGTCAAACACTCGGGACTCAAAGCTACGAGCAGTACTTC. Protein sequence: CASSQTLGTQSYEQYF. Drawing the rest from reference TRBV5-1 and TRBJ2-7, the complete variable domain is KAGVTQTPRYLIKTRGQQVTLSCSPISGHRSVSWYQQTPGQGLQFLFEYFSETQRNKGNFPGRFSGRQFSNSRSEMNVSTLELGDSALYLCASSQTLGTQSYEQYFGPGTRLTVT.

The chain joins TRBV28 to TRBJ2-2; 7 bases map to TRBD1. CDR1 and CDR2 from the germline V gene are MDHEN and SYDVKM. Trimming removed 5 bases from V and 5 bases from J; junction bases left unmatched: 11. The CDR3 length is 16 residues. In DNA form, the CDR3 reads TGTGCCAGCAGTCCCCGCCCCGACAGGGTTACCGGGGAGCTGTTTTTT. Translating it yields CASSPRPDRVTGELFF. The whole variable domain, filled in from reference TRBV28 and TRBJ2-2, reads DVKVTQSSRYLVKRTGEKVFLECVQDMDHENMFWYRQDPGLGLRLIYFSYDVKMKEKGDIPEGYSVSREKKERFSLILESASTNQTSMYLCASSPRPDRVTGELFFGEGSRLTVL.

This chain joins TRBV23-1 and TRBJ2-7, with TRBD1 identical over 7 bases. TRBV23-1 is treated as an ORF (open reading frame) with a function not yet certain. CDR3 size: 15 residues. Losses at the gene ends were 4 bases for V and 3 bases for J; bases not matched to a gene: 9. CDR3 bases: TGCGCCAGCAGTCCCACAGGGGTCCCCAACTACGAGCAGTACTTC. This sequence encodes CASSPTGVPNYEQYF.

The chain couples TRBV29-1 to TRBJ2-1; perhaps TRBD1 as D (6 bases). Trimming shortened V by 3 bases and J by 4 bases, and 10 bases separated the two germline ends. This CDR3 comprises 13 residues. CDR1 is SQVTM and CDR2 is ANQGSEA in the germline V gene. As DNA, the CDR3 is TGCAGCGTTGACGGAACAGGGTACAATGAGCAGTTCTTC. This translates into CSVDGTGYNEQFF.

The chain recombines TRBV7-8 with TRBJ2-7; perhaps TRBD1 as D (6 bases). The V and J ends lost 5 bases and 2 bases respectively, with 13 bases between them. The CDR3 runs 14 residues. Germline V gives CDR1 SGHVS, CDR2 FQNEAQ. CDR3 in DNA: TGTGCCAGCAGCATTAGGGACATTACCTACGAGCAGTACTTC. This translates into CASSIRDITYEQYF.

The V and J genes are TRBV5-1 and TRBJ2-7; D unresolved. Germline assignment: CDR1 SGHRS and CDR2 YFSETQ. V shed 0 bases and J shed 3 bases, with 4 bases lying between them. This CDR3 is 12 amino acids long. The chain's CDR3 is CASSLGLYEQYF. The CDR3 DNA is TGCGCCAGCAGCTTGGGGCTCTACGAGCAGTACTTC. The whole variable domain, filled in from reference TRBV5-1 and TRBJ2-7, reads KAGVTQTPRYLIKTRGQQVTLSCSPISGHRSVSWYQQTPGQGLQFLFEYFSETQRNKGNFPGRFSGRQFSNSRSEMNVSTLELGDSALYLCASSLGLYEQYFGPGTRLTVT.

This chain uses TRBV6-5 with TRBJ1-2; no firm D call. This CDR3 comprises 14 residues. Trimming shortened V by 5 bases and J by 2 bases, and 12 bases separated the two germline ends. CDR1 MNHEY and CDR2 SVGAGI come from the germline V gene. This CDR3 is CASSPKNSNYGYTF. The CDR3 DNA reads as TGTGCCAGCAGTCCCAAGAACTCCAACTATGGCTACACCTTC.

The sample holds many counts of this clone. The V gene is TRBV19, the J gene TRBJ2-2, with TRBD2 matching over 10 bases. The CDR3 totals 13 residues. Germline CDR1 LNHDA, CDR2 SQIVND (reference sequence). With V trimmed by 5 bases and J by 9 bases, 3 bases remained unmatched. In DNA form, the CDR3 reads TGTGCCAGTAGTTCTAGCGGGGGCCGGGAGCTGTTTTTT. It codes for CASSSSGGRELFF.

This chain joins TRBV3-1 (or the pseudogene TRBV3-2) and TRBJ2-7, with 7 bases matching TRBD2. Unmatched junction bases numbered 13, after V lost 3 bases and J lost 2 bases. In germline, CDR1 is LGHDT, CDR2 YNNKEL (reference sequence). The CDR3 sequence is 17 residues long. The DNA for the CDR3 is TGTGCCAGCAGCCAGGAGACTGGCGGGAGACGGACCTACGAGCAGTACTTC. It yields the protein CASSQETGGRRTYEQYF.

This clone showed up just once. The CDR3 protein is CASSPSGRYQETQYF. CDR3 DNA sequence: TGTGCCAGCAGCCCTAGCGGGCGGTACCAAGAGACCCAGTACTTC. V and J are TRBV7-3 and TRBJ2-5; 8 nucleotides align to TRBD2. The V gene end was trimmed by 5 bases and the J gene end by 0 bases; junction bases not matched to a gene: 5. Per germline, CDR1 SGHTA and CDR2 FQGTGA. This CDR3 contains 15 residues.

This sequence joins TRBV5-6 and TRBJ2-4; 10 bases align to TRBD2. The CDR3 is made up of 17 amino acids. Germline V gene lookup returns CDR1 SGHDT and CDR2 YYEEEE. J gave up 12 bases and V 1 base, and 16 bases lay outside the gene matches. The CDR3 sequence is CASSLWGTLAGDWSQYF. CDR3 coding DNA: TGTGCCAGCAGCTTGTGGGGGACCCTAGCGGGGGATTGGTCTCAGTACTTC.

The gene calls are TRBV7-2 and TRBJ2-7; maybe TRBD2 (7 bases). Germline CDR1 reads SGHTA; CDR2 reads FQGNSA. The CDR3 is 16 residues long. V shed 5 bases and J shed 2 bases, with 19 bases lying between them. The CDR3 region has the DNA TGTGCCAGCAGCAGGGGGGGCCAGATTGGGACCTACGAGCAGTACTTC. This encodes CASSRGGQIGTYEQYF. Filled out from reference TRBV7-2 and TRBJ2-7, the complete variable domain reads GAGVSQSPSNKVTEKGKDVELRCDPISGHTALYWYRQSLGQGLEFLIYFQGNSAPDKSGLPSDRFSAERTGGSVSTLTIQRTQQEDSAVYLCASSRGGQIGTYEQYFGPGTRLTVT.

This chain connects TRBV3-1 (or the pseudogene TRBV3-2) to TRBJ1-1; D gene uncertain. Germline V gives CDR1 LGHDT, CDR2 YNNKEL (reference sequence). V was cut by 4 bases and J by 0 bases, with 12 bases left in between. CDR3 length: 15 amino acids. The CDR3 region is CASSPTGFMNTEAFF. Written as DNA, the CDR3 is TGTGCCAGCAGCCCCACCGGGTTCATGAACACTGAAGCTTTCTTT.